These 22 T cell receptor beta chains originate from one sample sequenced in a study of cytomegalovirus exposure and HLA in healthy donors. A multiplex PCR was run with 60 Vbeta primers and 13 Jbeta primers. Libraries were prepared by immunoSEQ multiplex PCR; TCRdb keeps only in-frame clonotypes and omits some of them. The sample carries about 120,000 clones, over 8% recorded once. The sequenced material came from PBMCs. All receptors come from a man in his thirties or forties in good health and CMV-seronegative.

This clone was counted only a few times. V is TRBV27 and J is TRBJ1-5; 11 bases agree with TRBD1. Germline V gene sequence: CDR1 MNHEY, CDR2 SMNVEV (reference sequence). This CDR3 is built from 18 residues. V lost 6 bases to trimming and J lost 6 bases; unmatched junction nucleotides: 16. CDR3 in amino acids: CASSKHDFGTGGSQPQHF. The CDR3 DNA follows: TGTGCCAGCAGCAAACATGATTTCGGGACAGGGGGGAGTCAGCCCCAGCATTTT.

V and J are TRBV7-2 and TRBJ2-5; 7 bases line up with TRBD1. J lost 5 bases, V lost 5 bases, and 5 bases had no gene match. CDR1 is SGHTA and CDR2 is FQGNSA in the germline V gene. The CDR3 spans 13 residues. Here the CDR3 DNA reads TGTGCCAGCAGCGCGACAGGGTATGAGACCCAGTACTTC. It encodes CASSATGYETQYF.

This chain uses TRBV6-5 with TRBJ1-1; TRBD1 might be the D (6 bases). The germline gives CDR1 MNHEY, CDR2 SVGAGI. The ends were cut back, 5 bases at V and 7 bases at J, with 14 bases in the middle. The CDR3 length is 13 residues. The CDR3: CASSDSEGGEAFF. DNA for the CDR3: TGTGCCAGCAGTGATTCAGAAGGGGGTGAAGCTTTCTTT.

This clone was seen a few times. The chain links TRBV9 to TRBJ1-2; D may be TRBD1 (5 bases). Germline CDR1 SGDLS, CDR2 YYNGEE. Trimming took 6 bases from V and 2 from J, leaving 17 bases between them. The CDR3 has 15 residues. For the CDR3, the DNA is TGTGCCAGCACCGGGGGAGACAGCTCAAACTATGGCTACACCTTC. Translated: CASTGGDSSNYGYTF.

The chain uses TRBV6-1 and TRBJ1-4; 10 positions match TRBD1. CDR3 length: 15 amino acids. V gave up 6 bases and J gave up 4 bases; unmatched junction bases: 5. The germline CDR1 and CDR2 sequences are MNHNS and SASEGT. The CDR3 reads CASRGTGVNNEKLFF. For the CDR3, the DNA is TGTGCCAGCAGGGGGACAGGGGTCAATAATGAAAAACTGTTTTTT.

The chain uses TRBV7-9 and TRBJ1-1; no definite D call. Trimming cost V 1 base and J 10 bases, with 7 bases left between them. There are 11 residues in the CDR3. Germline-derived CDR1 and CDR2 are SEHNR and FQNEAQ (reference sequence). The CDR3 is CASSLDAGAFF. The CDR3 DNA follows: TGTGCCAGCAGCTTAGATGCAGGAGCTTTCTTT.

This clone was found a few times. The chain couples TRBV29-1 to TRBJ2-7, with a tentative D call TRBD2 (7 bases). CDR3 length equals 11 residues. CDR1 and CDR2 (germline): SQVTM, ANQGSEA. V lost 6 bases and J 6 bases, leaving 12 bases between the germline ends. This chain's CDR3 is CSVGRGAEQYF. The DNA of the CDR3 is TGCAGCGTCGGCCGGGGGGCCGAGCAGTACTTC.

The table lists this clone with a count of one. The rearrangement uses TRBV7-9 and TRBJ2-3; weak D call: TRBD2 (6 bases). Trimming took 7 bases from V and 1 from J, leaving 21 bases between them. The germline V gene has CDR1 SEHNR and CDR2 FQNEAQ (reference sequence). CDR3 length equals 17 residues. The DNA for the CDR3 is TGTGCCAGCAACGCGGTCCCGGGACTCCTTCGCACAGATACGCAGTATTTT. It encodes CASNAVPGLLRTDTQYF.

V is TRBV30 and J is TRBJ2-2; 8 nucleotides match TRBD1. V lost 7 bases to trimming and J lost 9 bases; unmatched junction nucleotides: 13. The CDR3 length is 14 residues. Germline CDR1 GTSNPN, CDR2 SVGIG (reference sequence). The CDR3 loop reads CASDSEQGVRELFF. The CDR3 region has the DNA TGTGCCTCCGACTCGGAACAGGGGGTTCGGGAGCTGTTTTTT.

This chain connects TRBV7-2 to TRBJ2-7, with D possibly TRBD2 on 6 matching bases. Germline-derived CDR1 and CDR2 are SGHTA and FQGNSA. Trimming left V 2 bases short and J 3 bases short, with 26 bases between. This CDR3 region has 19 residues. The CDR3 region is CASSLRLSMRGGLFYEQYF. CDR3 DNA: TGTGCCAGCAGCTTAAGATTGTCTATGCGGGGCGGTCTATTCTACGAGCAGTACTTC.

This clone was counted only a few times. CDR3 sequence (DNA): TGTGCCAGCAGCTTGTATGAACCCAGGGGGCGAATGGATGGCTACACCTTC. This gives the protein CASSLYEPRGRMDGYTF. The chain uses TRBV5-5 and TRBJ1-2; 8 bases line up with TRBD1. The CDR3 is made up of 17 amino acids. V dropped 1 base and J dropped 6; count of bases not matched to a gene: 14. Germline V gives CDR1 SGHKS, CDR2 YYEKEE (reference sequence).

The CDR3 bases are TGTGCCAGCAGCTATAGCGGAGGAGGACACGAGCAGTACTTC. Its protein product is CASSYSGGGHEQYF. The chain has TRBV7-9 and TRBJ2-7, with D tentatively TRBD2 (6 bases). The V gene lost 4 bases and the J gene lost 5 bases, with 15 bases spanning the gap. This CDR3 has 14 residues. Germline assignment: CDR1 SEHNR and CDR2 FQNEAQ (reference sequence).

V is TRBV5-6 and J is TRBJ1-6, with 10 bases aligning to TRBD1. Trimming cost V 5 bases and J 6 bases; bases outside gene matches: 5. The CDR3 extends over 15 amino acids. Looked up from germline, CDR1 is SGHDT and CDR2 is YYEEEE. The CDR3 loop reads CASSYRDRGNSPLHF. The CDR3 region has the DNA TGTGCCAGCAGTTACCGGGACAGGGGTAATTCACCCCTCCACTTT.

For this clone: The junction shows a germline mismatch at one end, possibly a read error. J is TRBJ1-2 and V is TRBV5-1, with unresolved D. Germline CDR1 is SGHRS and CDR2 is YFSETQ. The CDR3 totals 15 residues. The CDR3 loop is CASSLDHNANYGYPF. The DNA of the CDR3 is TGCGCCAGCAGCTTGGACCACAATGCTAACTATGGCTACCCCTTC.

This clone was found a few times. The chain couples TRBV5-5 to TRBJ1-2; D may be TRBD1 (6 bases). This CDR3 contains 17 residues. Germline V gene sequence: CDR1 SGHKS, CDR2 YYEKEE (reference sequence). V shed 0 bases and J shed 0 bases, with 15 bases lying between them. In nucleotides, the CDR3 is TGTGCCAGCAGCTTGGTAGCCCTGACAGGATCTAACTATGGCTACACCTTC. It translates to CASSLVALTGSNYGYTF.

V and J are TRBV7-3 and TRBJ2-2; D call uncertain. The CDR3 is made up of 14 amino acids. CDR1 is SGHTA, CDR2 FQGTGA, per germline. V lost 5 bases and J lost 1, with 8 bases in between. CDR3 amino acids: CASSDRGNTGELFF. The CDR3 DNA sequence: TGTGCCAGCAGCGATCGAGGGAACACCGGGGAGCTGTTTTTT.

V is TRBV10-3 and J is TRBJ2-3; 8 nucleotides align to TRBD2. V lost 4 bases and J lost 0; bases outside the gene matches: 6. Looked up from germline, CDR1 is ENHRY and CDR2 is SYGVKD. This CDR3 has 16 residues. The CDR3 protein is CAISGLATTSTDTQYF. CDR3 sequence (DNA): TGTGCCATCAGTGGACTAGCGACCACTAGCACAGATACGCAGTATTTT.

This clone has just a few counts. The genes are TRBV10-3 and TRBJ1-4; maybe TRBD1 (6 bases). The CDR3 is 16 residues long. Germline values: CDR1 ENHRY, CDR2 SYGVKD. Trimming removed 0 bases at V and 1 base at J, with 9 bases between. The CDR3 loop is CAISESGGVTNEKLFF. The DNA for the CDR3 is TGTGCCATCAGTGAGTCTGGGGGCGTAACTAATGAAAAACTGTTTTTT.

This clone was detected only a few times. The genes are TRBV27 and TRBJ1-5; 7 bases map to TRBD1. CDR3 length: 16 amino acids. After removal of 2 bases from V and 11 bases from J, the junction contained 15 bases not matched to a gene. Germline V gene sequence: CDR1 MNHEY, CDR2 SMNVEV (reference sequence). This chain's CDR3 is CASSLGGPRGVMAQHF. The DNA of the CDR3 is TGTGCCAGCAGTTTAGGGGGGCCCAGGGGGGTTATGGCCCAGCATTTT.

The chain has TRBV27 and TRBJ2-1; D ambiguous. Germline assignment: CDR1 MNHEY and CDR2 SMNVEV (reference sequence). The CDR3 consists of 13 residues. V gave up 8 bases and J gave up 0 bases, with 8 bases separating them. DNA for the CDR3: TGTGCCAGCGGCCTCAGCTCCTACAATGAGCAGTTCTTC. As protein: CASGLSSYNEQFF.

The chain couples TRBV19 to TRBJ2-2; weak D call: TRBD2 (5 bases). Trimming took off 3 bases at V and 5 bases at J, with 13 bases between the two ends. Germline-derived CDR1 and CDR2 are LNHDA and SQIVND (reference sequence). CDR3 length equals 15 residues. In nucleotides, the CDR3 is TGTGCCAGTAGTATTACCATTAAGCGGACCGGGGAGCTGTTTTTT. Protein: CASSITIKRTGELFF.

The chain recombines TRBV6-1 with TRBJ2-5; 13 bases fit TRBD2. The J call may be mistaken, given a closer DNA end match to TRBJ2-7. The germline V gene encodes CDR1 MNHNS and CDR2 SASEGT. The CDR3 contains 14 residues. CDR3 in amino acids: CASFTSGGAYEQYF. CDR3 in DNA: TGTGCCAGTTTTACTAGCGGGGGGGCCTACGAGCAGTACTTC.